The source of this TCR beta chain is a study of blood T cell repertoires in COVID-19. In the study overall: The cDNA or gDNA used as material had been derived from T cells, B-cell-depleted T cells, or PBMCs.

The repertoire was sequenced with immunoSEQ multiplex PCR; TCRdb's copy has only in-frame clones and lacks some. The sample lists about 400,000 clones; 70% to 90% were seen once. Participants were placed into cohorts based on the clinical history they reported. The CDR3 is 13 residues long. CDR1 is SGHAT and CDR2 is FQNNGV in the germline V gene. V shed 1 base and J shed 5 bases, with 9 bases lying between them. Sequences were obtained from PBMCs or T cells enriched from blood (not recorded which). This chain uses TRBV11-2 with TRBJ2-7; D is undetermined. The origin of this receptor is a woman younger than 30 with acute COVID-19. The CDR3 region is CASSLGELHEQYF. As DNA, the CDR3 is TGTGCCAGCAGCTTAGGAGAATTACACGAGCAGTACTTC.